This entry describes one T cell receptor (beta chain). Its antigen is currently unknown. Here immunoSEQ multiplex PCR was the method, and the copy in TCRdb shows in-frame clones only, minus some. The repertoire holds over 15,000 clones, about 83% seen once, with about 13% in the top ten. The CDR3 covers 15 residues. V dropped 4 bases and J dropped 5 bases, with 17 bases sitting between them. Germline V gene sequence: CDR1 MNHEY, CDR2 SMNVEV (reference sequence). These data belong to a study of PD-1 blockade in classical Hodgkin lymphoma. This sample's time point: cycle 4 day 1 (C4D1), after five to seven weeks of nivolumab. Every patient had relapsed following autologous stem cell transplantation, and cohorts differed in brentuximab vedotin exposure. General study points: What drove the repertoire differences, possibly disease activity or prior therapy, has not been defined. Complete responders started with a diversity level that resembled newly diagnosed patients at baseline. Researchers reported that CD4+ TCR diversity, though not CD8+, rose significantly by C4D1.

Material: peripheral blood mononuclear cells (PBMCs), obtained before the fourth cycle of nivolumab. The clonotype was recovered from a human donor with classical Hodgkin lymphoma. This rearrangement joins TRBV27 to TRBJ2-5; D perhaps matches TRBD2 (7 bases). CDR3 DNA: TGTGCCAGCAGTTCCCTGGGCGGGGGCTGGGAGACCCAGTACTTC. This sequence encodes CASSSLGGGWETQYF.